Presented here are 11 T cell receptor beta chains from one specimen sequenced in a study of cytomegalovirus exposure and HLA in healthy donors. Assay used: immunoSEQ multiplex PCR; TCRdb lists only in-frame clones, some missing. The sample lists about 400,000 clones, 75% to 90% seen once, with under 0.95% in the top ten. The specimen sequenced was PBMCs. The origin of the receptors is a woman younger than 35 in good health and CMV-seronegative.

This sequence joins TRBV5-6 and TRBJ2-3; 9 bases are shared with TRBD2. The CDR3 runs 17 residues. J was trimmed by 0 bases and V by 3 bases; bases with no gene match: 8. Germline lookup yields CDR1 SGHDT and CDR2 YYEEEE. The CDR3 region is CASSSPGLADSTDTQYF. CDR3 in DNA: TGTGCCAGCAGCTCGCCGGGACTAGCAGATAGCACAGATACGCAGTATTTT.

This clone was observed a handful of times. The chain combines TRBV19 with TRBJ1-6; D uncertain. Germline CDR1 is LNHDA and CDR2 is SQIVND (reference sequence). Deletions cut 8 bases from V and 6 bases from J, with 14 bases between. The CDR3 loop spans 14 amino acids. The CDR3 protein is CASQFLPVNSPLHF. The CDR3 DNA reads TGTGCCAGTCAGTTCTTACCTGTTAATTCACCCCTCCACTTT.

The rearrangement links TRBV27 to TRBJ2-7; maybe TRBD1 (6 bases). The ends were cut back, 2 bases at V and 2 bases at J, with 10 bases in the middle. CDR1 is MNHEY, CDR2 SMNVEV, per germline (reference sequence). The CDR3 sequence is 14 residues long. As DNA, the CDR3 is TGTGCCAGCAGTTTAAGAACAGGGCCCTACGAGCAGTACTTC. The encoded protein is CASSLRTGPYEQYF.

V usage is TRBV5-4 and J usage is TRBJ2-3; 9 bases match TRBD2. From germline, CDR1 is SGHNT and CDR2 YYREEE (reference sequence). The V gene end was trimmed by 1 base and the J gene end by 6 bases; junction bases not matched to a gene: 12. This CDR3 region has 17 residues. CDR3 DNA: TGTGCCAGCAGCTTGAAAGGACTAGCGATCGGCCACGATACGCAGTATTTT. Amino acid sequence: CASSLKGLAIGHDTQYF.

This clone appeared a single time. This sequence joins TRBV11-2 and TRBJ2-1; 12 positions match TRBD2. CDR1 and CDR2 (germline): SGHAT, FQNNGV. This CDR3 contains 15 residues. The trim removed 4 bases at V and 7 bases at J, leaving 5 bases unmatched. CDR3: CASSSTSGGFNEQFF. CDR3 sequence (DNA): TGTGCCAGCAGCTCGACTAGCGGGGGTTTTAATGAGCAGTTCTTC.

The chain uses TRBV18 and TRBJ1-5; 7 nucleotides align to TRBD1. This CDR3 has 15 residues. Germline CDR1 reads KGHSH; CDR2 reads LQKENI. Trimming took 4 bases from V and 1 from J; bases not matched to a gene: 4. CDR3 protein: CASSQQGPSNQPQHF. As DNA, the CDR3 is TGTGCCAGCTCACAACAGGGGCCGAGCAATCAGCCCCAGCATTTT.

V and J are TRBV5-1 and TRBJ2-3, with a possible D match to TRBD2 (5 bases). With 0 bases removed from V and 3 bases from J, the gap between germline ends came to 8 bases. Per germline, CDR1 SGHRS and CDR2 YFSETQ. The CDR3 length is 14 residues. CDR3 sequence reads: CASSLDGITDTQYF. CDR3 nucleotide sequence: TGCGCCAGCAGCTTGGACGGGATTACAGATACGCAGTATTTT.

J is TRBJ1-4 and V is TRBV6-5, with a weak D call TRBD1 (6 bases). Germline assignment: CDR1 MNHEY and CDR2 SVGAGI. The germline V and J ends were trimmed by 5 bases and 11 bases, with 15 bases remaining between them. The CDR3 consists of 13 residues. Written as DNA, the CDR3 is TGTGCCAGCAGTATTCCAGGGGAAAGCAAACTGTTTTTT. It translates to CASSIPGESKLFF.

The chain recombines TRBV2 with TRBJ2-2; 15 positions match TRBD2. The J segment lost 3 bases and the V segment lost 3 bases, leaving 2 bases of the junction unmatched. Germline loops: CDR1 SNHLY, CDR2 FYNNEI. The CDR3 extends over 17 amino acids. The CDR3 loop reads CASSEGLAGGYTGELFF. In DNA, the CDR3 is TGTGCCAGCAGTGAGGGACTAGCGGGGGGTTACACCGGGGAGCTGTTTTTT.

The chain carries TRBV6-6 and TRBJ1-1; 8 bases map to TRBD1. The CDR3 extends over 16 amino acids. CDR1 is MNHNY, CDR2 SVGAGI, per germline (reference sequence). V lost 2 bases, J lost 4 bases, and 9 bases stayed unmatched. The CDR3 sequence: CASSYLYGQGFTEAFF. Written as DNA, the CDR3 is TGTGCCAGCAGTTACCTCTACGGACAGGGCTTCACTGAAGCTTTCTTT.

The CDR3 DNA sequence: TGTGCCAGCAGTTCCATCGGGACAGGGGATAACACCGGGGAGCTGTTTTTT. Translated, it gives CASSSIGTGDNTGELFF. The chain combines TRBV28 with TRBJ2-2; 10 bases line up with TRBD1. The V segment lost 4 bases and the J segment 2 bases; nucleotides outside the gene matches: 7. The CDR3 contains 17 residues. Germline CDR1 reads MDHEN; CDR2 reads SYDVKM.